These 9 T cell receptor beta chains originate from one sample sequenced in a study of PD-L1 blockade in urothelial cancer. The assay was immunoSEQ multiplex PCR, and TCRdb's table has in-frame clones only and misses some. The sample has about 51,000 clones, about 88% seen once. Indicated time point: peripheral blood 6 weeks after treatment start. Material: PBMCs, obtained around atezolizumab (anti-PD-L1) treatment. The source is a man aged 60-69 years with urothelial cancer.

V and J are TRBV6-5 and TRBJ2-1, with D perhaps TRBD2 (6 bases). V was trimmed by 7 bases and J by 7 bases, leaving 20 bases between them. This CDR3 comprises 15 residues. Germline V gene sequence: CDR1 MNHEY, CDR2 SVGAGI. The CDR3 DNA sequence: TGTGCCAGCACCGCGGGTGCGGGATCATGGAATGAGCAGTTCTTC. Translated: CASTAGAGSWNEQFF.

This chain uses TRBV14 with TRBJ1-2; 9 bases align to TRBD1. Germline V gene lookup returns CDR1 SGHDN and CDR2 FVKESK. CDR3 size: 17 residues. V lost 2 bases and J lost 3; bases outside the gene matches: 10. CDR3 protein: CASSQKGQGRLDYGYTF. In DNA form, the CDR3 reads TGTGCCAGCAGCCAAAAGGGACAGGGAAGACTGGACTATGGCTACACCTTC. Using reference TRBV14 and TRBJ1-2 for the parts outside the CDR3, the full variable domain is EAGVTQFPSHSVIEKGQTVTLRCDPISGHDNLYWYRRVMGKEIKFLLHFVKESKQDESGMPNNRFLAERTGGTYSTLKVQPAELEDSGVYFCASSQKGQGRLDYGYTFGSGTRLTVV.

The DNA of the CDR3 is TGCGCCAGCTCGCCCGGCGGTAGCACCTACGAGCAGTACTTC. Residues: CASSPGGSTYEQYF. The chain combines TRBV5-1 with TRBJ2-7; the D is unclear. The CDR3 covers 14 residues. Germline V gene data show CDR1 as SGHRS and CDR2 as YFSETQ. Trimming pared 7 bases from V and 2 bases from J, leaving 16 bases between.

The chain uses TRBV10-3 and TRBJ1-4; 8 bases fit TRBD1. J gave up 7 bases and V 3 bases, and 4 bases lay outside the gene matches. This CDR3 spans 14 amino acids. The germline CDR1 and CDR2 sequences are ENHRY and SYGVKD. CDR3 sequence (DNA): TGTGCCATCAGTGATGGGACAGGACTTGAAAAACTGTTTTTT. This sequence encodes CAISDGTGLEKLFF.

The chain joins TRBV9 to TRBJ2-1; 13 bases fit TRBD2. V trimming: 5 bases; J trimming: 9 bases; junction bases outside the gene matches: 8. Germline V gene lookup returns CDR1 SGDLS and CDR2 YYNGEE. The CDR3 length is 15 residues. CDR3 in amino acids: CASRPPGLAGTEQFF. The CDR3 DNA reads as TGTGCCAGCAGGCCTCCGGGACTAGCGGGAACTGAGCAGTTCTTC.

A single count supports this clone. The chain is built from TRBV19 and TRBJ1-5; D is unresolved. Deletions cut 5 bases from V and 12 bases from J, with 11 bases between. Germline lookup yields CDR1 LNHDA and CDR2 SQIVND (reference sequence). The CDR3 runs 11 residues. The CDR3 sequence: CASSSQNSQHF. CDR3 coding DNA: TGTGCCAGTAGTTCACAAAACAGCCAGCATTTT.

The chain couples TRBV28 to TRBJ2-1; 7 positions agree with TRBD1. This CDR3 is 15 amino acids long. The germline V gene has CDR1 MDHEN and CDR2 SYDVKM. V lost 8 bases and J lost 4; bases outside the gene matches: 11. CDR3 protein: CASFRRGQLYNEQFF. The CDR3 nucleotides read TGTGCCAGCTTCCGCCGGGGACAGCTATACAATGAGCAGTTCTTC.

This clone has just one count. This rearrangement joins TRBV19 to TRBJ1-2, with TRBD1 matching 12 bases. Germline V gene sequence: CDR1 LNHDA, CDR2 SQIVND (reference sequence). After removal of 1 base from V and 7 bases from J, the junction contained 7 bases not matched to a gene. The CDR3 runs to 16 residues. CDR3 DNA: TGTGCCAGTAGTATAGCCGGGACAGGGGGCCGTACTGGCTACACCTTC. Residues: CASSIAGTGGRTGYTF. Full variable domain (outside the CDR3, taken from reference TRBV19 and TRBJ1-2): DGGITQSPKYLFRKEGQNVTLSCEQNLNHDAMYWYRQDPGQGLRLIYYSQIVNDFQKGDIAEGYSVSREKKESFPLTVTSAQKNPTAFYLCASSIAGTGGRTGYTFGSGTRLTVV.

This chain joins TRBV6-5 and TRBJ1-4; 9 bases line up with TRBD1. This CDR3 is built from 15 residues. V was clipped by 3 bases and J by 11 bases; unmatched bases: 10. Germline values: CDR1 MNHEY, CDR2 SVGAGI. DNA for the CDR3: TGTGCCAGCAGTTATCAAACAGGGACAGGGAGGAAACTGTTTTTT. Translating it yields CASSYQTGTGRKLFF.